One and the same sample provided the 10 T cell receptor beta chains below, sequenced in a study of tumour-infiltrating T cells in Burkitt lymphoma. Generated by immunoSEQ multiplex PCR, the TCRdb table keeps only in-frame clones and is missing some. This sample has approximately 3,500 clones, with about 19% found just once. The specimen was tumor tissue. The origin of the receptors is a human donor with Burkitt lymphoma.

This clone was observed a handful of times. The CDR3: CASSSGLGDTQYF. CDR3 DNA sequence: TGTGCCAGCAGCTCGGGACTAGGGGATACGCAGTATTTT. The chain combines TRBV7-2 with TRBJ2-3; TRBD2 aligns across 8 bases. V lost 4 bases to trimming and J lost 6 bases; unmatched junction nucleotides: 3. This CDR3 is built from 13 residues. Germline V lookup: CDR1 SGHTA, CDR2 FQGNSA.

The chain is built from TRBV4-2 and TRBJ1-1; D is undetermined. Germline CDR1 is LGHNA and CDR2 is YNFKEQ. V lost 3 bases, J lost 1 base, and 12 bases lay in between. This CDR3 contains 15 residues. As DNA, the CDR3 is TGTGCCAGCAGCCATCGCACAGCCACGAACACTGAAGCTTTCTTT. This sequence encodes CASSHRTATNTEAFF.

This clone came up a few times. The chain joins TRBV11-3 to TRBJ2-5, with D perhaps TRBD1 (6 bases). CDR1 is SGHNT and CDR2 is YENEEA in the germline V gene. The CDR3 contains 13 residues. Trimming stripped 5 bases from V and 3 bases from J, with 10 bases between. In DNA form, the CDR3 reads TGTGCCAGCAGCGGAGCAGGGGAAGAGACCCAGTACTTC. This encodes CASSGAGEETQYF.

This clone was found a few times. The chain couples TRBV19 to TRBJ1-1, with unresolved D. Germline CDR1 reads LNHDA; CDR2 reads SQIVND (reference sequence). V was cut by 10 bases and J by 1 base, with 4 bases left in between. There are 10 residues in the CDR3. The CDR3 sequence: CATANTEAFF. CDR3 bases: TGTGCCACCGCGAACACTGAAGCTTTCTTT.

This clone appeared a few times. The rearrangement uses TRBV7-2 and TRBJ1-1, with D perhaps TRBD1 (5 bases). The CDR3 totals 15 residues. From germline, CDR1 is SGHTA and CDR2 FQGNSA. The ends were cut back, 5 bases at V and 4 bases at J, with 17 bases in the middle. CDR3 loop: CASSVGAEAGTEAFF. In DNA form, the CDR3 reads TGTGCCAGCAGCGTAGGGGCTGAGGCGGGCACTGAAGCTTTCTTT.

This clone was found a few times. The chain carries TRBV7-9 and TRBJ2-7; a possible D gene is TRBD2 (6 bases). Germline CDR1 reads SEHNR; CDR2 reads FQNEAQ (reference sequence). Trimming removed 3 bases from V and 2 bases from J, with 20 bases in between. The CDR3 has 17 amino acids. CDR3 nucleotides: TGTGCCAGCAGCTTTCAGGAGGGCCTCATGGGCCCCTACGAGCAGTACTTC. Protein product: CASSFQEGLMGPYEQYF.

The rearrangement joins TRBV9 to TRBJ2-5; no definite D call. The ends were cut back, 2 bases at V and 3 bases at J, with 8 bases in the middle. The CDR3 sequence is 13 residues long. CDR1 is SGDLS and CDR2 is YYNGEE in the germline V gene. CDR3 in amino acids: CASSVGNEETQYF. CDR3 DNA: TGTGCCAGCAGCGTGGGGAACGAAGAGACCCAGTACTTC.

This clone was picked up a small number of times. The J gene is TRBJ2-1, the V gene TRBV5-5; D uncertain. The CDR3 sequence is 18 residues long. V shed 2 bases and J shed 0 bases, with 18 bases lying between them. The germline V gene encodes CDR1 SGHKS and CDR2 YYEKEE (reference sequence). The CDR3 DNA is TGTGCCAGCAGCTTAGAATTGAGTCTTTTTAGCTCCTACAATGAGCAGTTCTTC. Its translation is CASSLELSLFSSYNEQFF.

This clone has just a few counts. The gene calls are TRBV19 and TRBJ2-7; D may match TRBD1 or TRBD2 (5 bases each). In germline, CDR1 is LNHDA, CDR2 SQIVND (reference sequence). This CDR3 region has 14 residues. The V and J ends lost 8 bases and 2 bases respectively, with 16 bases between them. The CDR3 DNA follows: TGTGCCAGTTCTACGGGATCAGGGCCCTACGAGCAGTACTTC. This codes for CASSTGSGPYEQYF.

The J gene is TRBJ1-5, the V gene TRBV6-6, with D perhaps matching TRBD1 (6 bases). The CDR3 is 15 residues long. The V gene lost 2 bases and the J gene lost 2 bases, with 10 bases spanning the gap. Germline values: CDR1 MNHNY, CDR2 SVGAGI (reference sequence). The CDR3, as DNA: TGTGCCAGCAGTTACGGAAGGACAGGCAATCAGCCCCAGCATTTT. This encodes CASSYGRTGNQPQHF.